These 18 T cell receptor beta chains were all obtained from the same sample, sequenced in a study of blood T cells in healthy people across ages. A J-beta primer mix and a sample-barcoded 5' primer were used in a second PCR of about 6 to 12 cycles. One entry per CDR3 protein results from TCRdb running MiXCR on the 5' RACE reads. The sample contains approximately 320,000 distinct CDR3 sequences, 25% to 30% of which appear only once. Sample: blood. These receptors all come from a woman in her 70s in good health.

On this clonotype itself: An end of the junction does not agree with germline; a read error may underlie this. The chain employs TRBV9 and TRBJ2-6; a possible D gene is TRBD1 (5 bases). CDR3 length: 14 residues. The germline V gene encodes CDR1 SGDLS and CDR2 YYNGEE. The CDR3 loop is CASSLRAGANALTF. The CDR3 nucleotides read TGTGCCAGCAGCCTCCGGGCTGGGGCCAACGCCCTGACTTTC.

V and J are TRBV15 and TRBJ2-5, with 9 bases that match TRBD2. With V trimmed by 8 bases and J by 2 bases, 3 bases remained unmatched. The CDR3 extends over 13 amino acids. From germline, CDR1 is LNHNV and CDR2 YYDKDF (reference sequence). Written as DNA, the CDR3 is TGTGCCACCGGTCTAGCGGGACAAGAGACCCAGTACTTC. The encoded protein is CATGLAGQETQYF.

V is TRBV3-1 and J is TRBJ2-3, with D hard to call. Deletions cut 2 bases from V and 2 bases from J, with 14 bases between. This CDR3 region has 16 residues. Germline V gene sequence: CDR1 LGHDT, CDR2 YNNKEL (reference sequence). The CDR3 is CASSQRPPGTTDTQYF. The CDR3 nucleotides read TGTGCCAGCAGCCAACGGCCCCCCGGCACCACAGATACGCAGTATTTT.

This clonotype appeared once. The chain links TRBV9 to TRBJ2-5, with 10 nucleotides matching TRBD1. The J segment lost 3 bases and the V segment lost 2 bases, leaving 10 bases of the junction unmatched. The CDR3 contains 17 residues. The germline gives CDR1 SGDLS, CDR2 YYNGEE. The DNA of the CDR3 is TGTGCCAGCAGCGTGGACTTAGGGACAGGGGAAAAAGAGACCCAGTACTTC. Its translation: CASSVDLGTGEKETQYF.

This clonotype was seen a few times. This sequence joins TRBV7-9 and TRBJ2-4; 8 nucleotides match TRBD1. The V and J ends lost 5 bases and 6 bases, in that order; junction bases with no gene match: 3. This CDR3 is 13 amino acids long. From germline, CDR1 is SEHNR and CDR2 FQNEAQ (reference sequence). The CDR3 sequence is CASSVQGANIQYF. The CDR3 DNA sequence: TGTGCCAGCAGCGTCCAGGGGGCAAACATTCAGTACTTC.

The genes are TRBV7-3 and TRBJ1-6, with TRBD1 as a possible D gene (5 bases). Germline lookup yields CDR1 SGHTA and CDR2 FQGTGA. The germline V and J ends were trimmed by 4 bases and 9 bases, with 19 bases remaining between them. The CDR3 extends over 16 amino acids. The CDR3 loop is CASSSSPWGRGSPLHF. The CDR3 DNA is TGTGCCAGCAGCTCTTCCCCCTGGGGGAGAGGTTCACCCCTCCACTTT.

This clonotype was seen only a few times. This chain connects TRBV28 to TRBJ2-7; 7 bases are shared with TRBD1. Germline CDR1 MDHEN, CDR2 SYDVKM. V lost 5 bases and J lost 0; bases outside the gene matches: 7. The CDR3 is made up of 15 amino acids. CDR3 residues: CASSAGDRDSYEQYF. In nucleotides, the CDR3 is TGTGCCAGCAGTGCAGGTGACAGGGACTCCTACGAGCAGTACTTC.

The V gene is TRBV5-1, the J gene TRBJ2-1; maybe TRBD1 (5 bases). The CDR3 loop spans 16 amino acids. Per germline, CDR1 SGHRS and CDR2 YFSETQ. V was pared by 3 bases and J by 2 bases, with 15 bases between. The CDR3 region is CASSSITGATYNEQFF. In DNA form, the CDR3 reads TGCGCCAGCAGCTCAATCACAGGCGCTACCTACAATGAGCAGTTCTTC. Using reference TRBV5-1 and TRBJ2-1 for the parts outside the CDR3, the full variable domain is KAGVTQTPRYLIKTRGQQVTLSCSPISGHRSVSWYQQTPGQGLQFLFEYFSETQRNKGNFPGRFSGRQFSNSRSEMNVSTLELGDSALYLCASSSITGATYNEQFFGPGTRLTVL.

Only a few counts were recorded for this clonotype. The chain uses TRBV10-3 and TRBJ2-1; 10 bases line up with TRBD1. The last part of the DNA fits TRBJ2-7 better; the J call may be wrong. Germline loops: CDR1 ENHRY, CDR2 SYGVKD. The CDR3 spans 14 residues. The CDR3 DNA is TGTGCCATCACCTCCGGGACAGGGGAGAACGAGCAGTACTTC. The encoded protein is CAITSGTGENEQYF.

This clonotype occurred a few times. V usage is TRBV10-3 and J usage is TRBJ2-5, with D unresolved. The closer fit of TRBJ2-7 to the DNA end suggests the J call may be wrong. The germline CDR1 and CDR2 sequences are ENHRY and SYGVKD. The CDR3 is made up of 12 amino acids. The CDR3 is CAISPNIYEQYF. The CDR3 coding sequence is TGTGCCATCAGTCCCAATATCTACGAGCAGTACTTC.

V is TRBV29-1 and J is TRBJ2-7; 10 nucleotides align to TRBD2. Losses at the gene ends were 4 bases for V and 6 bases for J; bases not matched to a gene: 3. CDR1 and CDR2 from the germline V gene are SQVTM and ANQGSEA. CDR3 size: 12 residues. The CDR3 is CSVGLAGVEQYF. CDR3 sequence (DNA): TGCAGCGTTGGCCTAGCGGGAGTCGAGCAGTACTTC.

Many counts were recorded for this clonotype. V gene TRBV20-1 combines with J gene TRBJ1-5; D is undetermined. This CDR3 is 12 amino acids long. The V and J ends lost 3 bases and 4 bases respectively, with 7 bases between them. The germline CDR1 and CDR2 sequences are DFQATT and SNEGSKA (reference sequence). CDR3 protein: CSASLRNQPQHF. CDR3 coding DNA: TGCAGTGCTAGCTTGCGTAATCAGCCCCAGCATTTT.

This clonotype was counted between two and nine times. The chain links TRBV6-5 to TRBJ1-1; TRBD1 matches at 8 bases. Unmatched junction bases numbered 2, after V lost 4 bases and J lost 1 base. The CDR3 has 14 amino acids. Germline CDR1 and CDR2: MNHEY and SVGAGI. CDR3 nucleotides: TGTGCCAGCAGTTTTGGGACAGGGAACACTGAAGCTTTCTTT. The encoded protein is CASSFGTGNTEAFF.

In its sample, this clonotype was seen a few times. The chain combines TRBV6-5 with TRBJ2-1; D might be TRBD1 (6 bases). The length of the CDR3 is 15 residues. Trimming took 2 bases from V and 5 from J, leaving 13 bases between them. Germline CDR1 and CDR2: MNHEY and SVGAGI. Here the CDR3 reads CASSYDRHPHNEQFF. In nucleotides, the CDR3 is TGTGCCAGCAGTTACGACAGGCACCCCCACAATGAGCAGTTCTTC.

The gene calls are TRBV7-9 and TRBJ1-5; D is unclear. Germline V gene data show CDR1 as SEHNR and CDR2 as FQNEAQ (reference sequence). The CDR3 covers 12 residues. The V gene lost 8 bases and the J gene lost 3 bases, with 8 bases spanning the gap. The CDR3 coding sequence is TGTGCCAGCGAGGGTGACAATCAGCCCCAGCATTTT. Amino acid sequence: CASEGDNQPQHF.

CDR3 protein: CSARTNNYGYTF. In nucleotides, the CDR3 is TGCAGTGCTAGAACCAATAACTATGGCTACACCTTC. V is TRBV20-1 and J is TRBJ1-2, with D hard to call. CDR3 size: 12 residues. V lost 2 bases to trimming and J lost 1 base, with 5 bases between them. The V gene's germline CDR1 is DFQATT and CDR2 SNEGSKA (reference sequence).

V and J are TRBV20-1 and TRBJ2-7; D not certain. Germline CDR1 reads DFQATT; CDR2 reads SNEGSKA (reference sequence). The CDR3 sequence is 12 residues long. The V end lost 4 bases, the J end lost 2 bases, and 9 bases lay between the germline ends. The CDR3: CSAISPTYEQYF. DNA of the CDR3: TGCAGTGCTATCTCTCCCACCTACGAGCAGTACTTC.

This clonotype has just a few counts. This rearrangement joins TRBV27 to TRBJ2-5, with D possibly being TRBD1 (5 bases). Trimming took off 7 bases at V and 9 bases at J, with 18 bases between the two ends. The CDR3 extends over 13 amino acids. Germline V lookup: CDR1 MNHEY, CDR2 SMNVEV (reference sequence). The CDR3, as DNA: TGTGCCAGCAAATCACAGGATTTGGGGTCCCAGTACTTC. Translating gives CASKSQDLGSQYF.